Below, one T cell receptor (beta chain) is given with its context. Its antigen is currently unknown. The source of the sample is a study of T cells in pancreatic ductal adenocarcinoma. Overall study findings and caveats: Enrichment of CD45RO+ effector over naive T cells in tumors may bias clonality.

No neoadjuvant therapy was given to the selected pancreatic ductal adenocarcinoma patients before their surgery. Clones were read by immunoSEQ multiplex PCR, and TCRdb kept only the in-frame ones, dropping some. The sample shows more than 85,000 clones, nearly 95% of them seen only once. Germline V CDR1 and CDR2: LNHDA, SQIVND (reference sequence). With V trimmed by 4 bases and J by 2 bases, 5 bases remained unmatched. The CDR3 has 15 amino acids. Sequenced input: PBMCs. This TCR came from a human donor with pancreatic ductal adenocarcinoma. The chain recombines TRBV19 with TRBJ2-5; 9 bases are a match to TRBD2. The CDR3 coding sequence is TGTGCCAGTAGTAATCGGCTAGCGGGGCAAGAGACCCAGTACTTC. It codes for CASSNRLAGQETQYF.